This T cell receptor (beta chain) was recovered during a study of regulatory T cells in long-lasting Graves disease. Time point meaning: newly diagnosed GD, antithyroid drugs for less than 3 months. Researchers made the TCR library from RNA that was extracted from PBMCs. This clonotype was seen a handful of times. The antigen remains unidentified. General study points: Relative to newly diagnosed Graves' patients, persistent ones had lower TCR diversity.

Germline assignment: CDR1 DFQATT and CDR2 SNEGSKA (reference sequence). V was clipped by 3 bases and J by 4 bases; unmatched bases: 21. The CDR3 is 18 amino acids. In building TCR beta libraries, iRepertoire HTBI primers were used together with Arm-PCR of CDR3 regions. One entry per CDR3 protein results from TCRdb running MiXCR on the multiplex PCR reads. The profile covers 420,000 or so distinct CDR3 sequences, with around 15% appearing a single time and around a quarter taken by the ten largest. This sample was also put to use in a study of T cells in Graves' hyperthyroidism and ophthalmopathy. That paper notes: First-round RT-PCR with HTBI primers amplified the TCR CDR3 region. It was a median around 6 months before onset that the model predicted ophthalmopathy.

The sequence derives from a young woman with Graves disease. The chain couples TRBV20-1 to TRBJ2-7; 7 bases match TRBD2. The source was peripheral blood mononuclear cells (PBMCs), collected at new diagnosis, from a patient treated with antithyroid drugs. The CDR3 DNA reads TGCAGTGCTAGGGGGGGGGGTACCTCGGGGCTATTCAATTACGAGCAGTACTTC. It specifies CSARGGGTSGLFNYEQYF.